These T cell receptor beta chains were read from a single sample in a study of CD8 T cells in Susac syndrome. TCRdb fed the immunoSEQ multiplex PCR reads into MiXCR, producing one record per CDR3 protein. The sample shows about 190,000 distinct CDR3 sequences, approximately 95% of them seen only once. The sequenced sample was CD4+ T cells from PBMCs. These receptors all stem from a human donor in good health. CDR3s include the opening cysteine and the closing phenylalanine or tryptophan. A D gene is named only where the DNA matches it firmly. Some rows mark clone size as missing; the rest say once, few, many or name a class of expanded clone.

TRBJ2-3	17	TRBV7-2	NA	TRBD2	CASSPDLSGGFTDTQYF	TGTGCCAGCAGCCCGGACCTTAGCGGGGGGTTCACAGATACGCAGTATTTT
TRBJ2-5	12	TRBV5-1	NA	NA	CASSSPQETQYF	TGCGCCAGCAGCTCCCCCCAAGAGACCCAGTACTTC
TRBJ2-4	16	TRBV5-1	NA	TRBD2	CASSWTSGGAKNIQYF	TGCGCCAGCAGCTGGACTAGCGGGGGGGCCAAAAACATTCAGTACTTC
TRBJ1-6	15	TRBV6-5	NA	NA	CASSYNRGGDSPLHF	TGTGCCAGCAGTTACAACCGGGGGGGAGATTCACCCCTCCACTTT
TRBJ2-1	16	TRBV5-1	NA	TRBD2	CASSLASSGGPNEQFF	TGCGCCAGCAGCTTGGCCTCTAGCGGGGGGCCCAATGAGCAGTTCTTC
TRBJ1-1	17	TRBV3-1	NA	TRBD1	CASSQEILGQGNTEAFF	TGTGCCAGCAGCCAAGAAATTCTGGGACAGGGGAACACTGAAGCTTTCTTT
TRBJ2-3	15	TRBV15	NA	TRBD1	CATKTGTGGLDTQYF	TGTGCCACCAAGACCGGGACAGGGGGCTTAGATACGCAGTATTTT
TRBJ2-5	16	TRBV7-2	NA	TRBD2	CASSLSGLAGKETQYF	TGTGCCAGCAGCTTAAGCGGACTAGCGGGGAAAGAGACCCAGTACTTC
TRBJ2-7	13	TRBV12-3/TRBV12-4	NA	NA	CASRMDSLYEQYF	TGTGCCAGCAGGATGGACAGCCTCTACGAGCAGTACTTC
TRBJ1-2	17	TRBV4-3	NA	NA	CASSQAPGRGKSYGYTF	TGCGCCAGCAGCCAGGCCCCCGGCAGGGGTAAATCCTATGGCTACACCTTC
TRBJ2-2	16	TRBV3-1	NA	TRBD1	CASSPGQGTNTGELFF	TGTGCCAGCAGCCCCGGACAGGGGACGAACACCGGGGAGCTGTTTTTT
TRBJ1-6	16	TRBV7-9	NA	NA	CASSLVEWGEDSPLHF	TGTGCCAGCAGCTTAGTGGAGTGGGGTGAAGATTCACCCCTCCACTTT
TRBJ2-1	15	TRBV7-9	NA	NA	CASSLVGGADNEQFF	TGTGCCAGCAGCTTAGTAGGCGGGGCTGACAATGAGCAGTTCTTC
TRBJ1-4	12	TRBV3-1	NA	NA	CASSRGNEKLFF	TGTGCCAGCAGCAGGGGGAATGAAAAACTGTTTTTT
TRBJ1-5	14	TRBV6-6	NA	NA	CASSYLHLNQPQHF	TGTGCCAGCAGTTACCTTCATCTTAATCAGCCCCAGCATTTT
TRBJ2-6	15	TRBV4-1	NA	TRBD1	CASSLQGAGANVLTF	TGCGCCAGCAGCCTTCAGGGGGCAGGGGCCAACGTCCTGACTTTC
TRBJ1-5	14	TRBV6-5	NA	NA	CASSTQGLNQPQHF	TGTGCCAGCAGTACCCAGGGACTAAATCAGCCCCAGCATTTT
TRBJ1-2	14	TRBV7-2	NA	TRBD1	CASSLVGTADGYTF	TGTGCCAGCAGCTTAGTTGGGACAGCTGATGGCTACACCTTC
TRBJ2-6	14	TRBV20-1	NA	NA	CSASYQGGANVLTF	TGCAGTGCTAGTTACCAGGGGGGGGCCAACGTCCTGACTTTC
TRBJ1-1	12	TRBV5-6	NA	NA	CASSSGRTEAFF	TGTGCCAGCAGCTCGGGACGGACTGAAGCTTTCTTT
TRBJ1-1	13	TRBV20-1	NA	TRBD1	CSAEQGTYTEAFF	TGCAGTGCTGAACAGGGGACGTACACTGAAGCTTTCTTT
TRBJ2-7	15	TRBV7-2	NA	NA	CASSLPGPSSYEQYF	TGTGCCAGCAGCTTACCGGGCCCGAGCTCCTACGAGCAGTACTTC
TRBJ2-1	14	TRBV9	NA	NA	CASSVGSVGNEQFF	TGTGCCAGCAGCGTAGGGTCAGTGGGTAATGAGCAGTTCTTC
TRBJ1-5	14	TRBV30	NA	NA	CAWSAIGGNQPQHF	TGTGCCTGGAGCGCGATAGGTGGCAATCAGCCCCAGCATTTT
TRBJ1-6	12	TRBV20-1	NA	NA	CSARPGGSPLHF	TGCAGTGCTCGGCCGGGTGGTTCACCCCTCCACTTT
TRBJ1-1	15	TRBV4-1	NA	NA	CASSQGGRSNTEAFF	TGCGCCAGCAGCCAAGGTGGGAGATCGAACACTGAAGCTTTCTTT
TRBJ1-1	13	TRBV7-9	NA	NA	CASSIDMNTEAFF	TGTGCCAGCAGCATTGACATGAACACTGAAGCTTTCTTT
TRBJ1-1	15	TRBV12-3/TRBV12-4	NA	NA	CASSLGHSKNTEAFF	TGTGCCAGCAGCCTGGGACATTCAAAGAACACTGAAGCTTTCTTT
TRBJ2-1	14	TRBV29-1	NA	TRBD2	CSVASGASYNEQFF	TGCAGCGTTGCTAGCGGGGCGTCCTACAATGAGCAGTTCTTC
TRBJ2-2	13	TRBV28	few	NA	CASSLGRTGELFF	TGTGCCAGCAGTTTGGGCCGCACCGGGGAGCTGTTTTTT
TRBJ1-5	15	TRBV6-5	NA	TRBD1	CASSAQGASNQPQHF	TGTGCCAGCAGCGCACAGGGGGCGAGCAATCAGCCCCAGCATTTT
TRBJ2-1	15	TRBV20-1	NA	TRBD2	CSARVLGGWNNEQFF	TGCAGTGCTAGAGTCCTCGGGGGGTGGAACAATGAGCAGTTCTTC
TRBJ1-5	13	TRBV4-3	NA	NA	CASSQEPNQPQHF	TGCGCCAGCAGCCAAGAGCCTAATCAGCCCCAGCATTTT
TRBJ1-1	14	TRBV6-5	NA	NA	CASGGSGMNTEAFF	TGTGCCAGCGGAGGGTCGGGTATGAACACTGAAGCTTTCTTT
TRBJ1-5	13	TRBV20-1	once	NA	CSARYSYNQPQHF	TGCAGTGCTAGGTACAGCTACAATCAGCCCCAGCATTTT
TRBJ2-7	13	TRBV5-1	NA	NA	CASSLWLSYEQYF	TGCGCCAGCAGCTTGTGGCTGTCCTACGAGCAGTACTTC
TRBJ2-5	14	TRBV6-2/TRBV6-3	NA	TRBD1	CASSPRTGEETQYF	TGTGCCAGCAGTCCCAGGACAGGGGAGGAGACCCAGTACTTC
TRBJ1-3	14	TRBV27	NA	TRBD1	CASSRTGYGNTIYF	TGTGCCAGCAGCCGGACAGGGTATGGAAACACCATATATTTT
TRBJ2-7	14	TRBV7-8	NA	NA	CASSFRTGIYEQYF	TGTGCCAGCAGCTTCCGAACAGGGATCTACGAGCAGTACTTC
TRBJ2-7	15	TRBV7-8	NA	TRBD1	CASSPRPGQYNEQYF	TGTGCCAGCAGCCCCCGACCGGGACAGTACAACGAGCAGTACTTC
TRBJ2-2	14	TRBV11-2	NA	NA	CASTKRAGTGELFF	TGTGCCAGCACCAAAAGGGCGGGAACCGGGGAGCTGTTTTTT
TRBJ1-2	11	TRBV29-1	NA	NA	CSVGQVHGYTF	TGCAGCGTTGGACAGGTACATGGCTACACCTTC
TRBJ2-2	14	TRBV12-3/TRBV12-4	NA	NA	CASSMNSPTGELFF	TGTGCCAGCAGTATGAATAGTCCCACCGGGGAGCTGTTTTTT
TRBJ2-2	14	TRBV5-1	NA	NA	CASSLAGTTGELFF	TGCGCCAGCAGCTTGGCAGGTACCACCGGGGAGCTGTTTTTT